This T cell receptor (beta chain) is from a study of T cell responses to AZD1222 COVID-19 vaccine (dated by TCRdb to the early 2020s). Study-level background: A total of 240 or so trial participants underwent TCR sequencing, of whom about 200 had received two doses of AZD1222 and approximately 26 had received two doses of the MenACWY control vaccine. Trial participants were enrolled by age into 18-55, 56-69 and 70-plus year subgroups, with around 150, 28 and 57 TCR-sequenced participants respectively. Results and caveats for the whole study, not just this receptor: No day 14 peak-response samples were available, so repertoires were characterized only after the peak T cell response. Only six or seven AZD1222 recipients were SARS-CoV-2 seropositive at baseline, limiting conclusions about previously exposed vaccinees. The 56-69-year group was small, and its depth increase did not reach significance, likely because of low power. After two AZD1222 doses, spike-specific TCR breadth and depth were significantly higher than at day 0 and than in MenACWY recipients. Nearly half of unique spike-specific TCRs reportedly recognized epitopes outside regions mutated in the B.1.351 and B.1.1.7 variants. Participants were mostly white British, with more females than males. The authors suggested clonal diversity may have been underestimated. CD4 TCRs associated with the vaccine covered the entire spike protein, and the dominant responses were in regions 160-218 and 743-854.

The meaning of the sample's time point label: about 28 days (+/-7) after the second vaccine dose. Because spike-specific TCR depth and breadth did not differ between the two schedules, AZD1222 recipients who got a second dose at roughly 4 weeks were pooled with those who got a second dose at roughly 12 weeks. The vaccinee samples were drawn from two UK trials, COV001 and COV002, one of which was a single-blind randomized controlled phase 2/3 trial testing AZD1222 (ChAdOx1 nCoV-19) in healthy adults. For TCRbeta chain sequencing, PBMC samples from trial participants were taken at day 0 and at day 28 after the second dose. Note on this clone: Its antigen is unknown. The record has no base qualities; no much larger clone is one base away.

The CDR3 regions of human TCRbeta chains were analyzed by immunosequencing. The original methods were these. Repertoire TCRs were checked for matches against a reference library of SARS-CoV-2-specific TCRs that had been generated using the MIRA antigen-specificity platform. Breadth was defined as the fraction of unique TCRs that were SARS-CoV-2-associated. Depth was defined as the fraction of total T cells that were SARS-CoV-2-associated. Using the MIRA data, each spike-specific TCR was mapped to the spike region that the TCR reacts to and placed in a CD4 or CD8 class. Log10-transformed breadth and depth values were compared by one-way ANOVA with Sidak's multiple comparisons tests. As stored in TCRdb, this immuneACCESS dataset retains in-frame rearrangements with V and J assigned. A fraction of the clones does not appear; measured against another copy, unresolved V genes explain less than half of the discrepancy, and the remainder lacks a known reason. V and J calls and clone size are given by that table; D and trimming were obtained from the DNA. The sample table contains approximately 190,000 clones; only one count was recorded for 85% to 95% of them. Jointly, the top ten make up less than 1.2% of the sample.

V has 5 bases trimmed and J has 4 bases trimmed; junction bases matching no gene number 2. The CDR3 starts with the cysteine, ends with the phenylalanine, and has 13 residues. The entry retains the CDR3 DNA only, 39 bases that are in frame from base 1. CDR1 SGHDN and CDR2 FVKESK are derived from the germline V gene. This receptor was identified in an adult who received the AZD1222 COVID-19 vaccine. Source: peripheral blood, taken 28 days after the second AZD1222 dose. Recombination linked TRBV14 to TRBJ1-2; a stretch of 9 junction bases matches TRBD1. The nucleotides are TGTGCCAGCAGCGAACAGGGGGCCTATGGCTACACCTTC. The translation is CASSEQGAYGYTF.